The 2 T cell receptor beta chains reported below all come from one sample, sequenced in a study of cytomegalovirus exposure and HLA in healthy donors. 13 Jbeta primers and 60 Vbeta primers were used for the PCR. TCRdb's table, derived via immunoSEQ multiplex PCR, lists solely in-frame clones and lacks some. The table lists just over 65,000 clones, approximately 80% of them singletons. The specimen sequenced was PBMCs. Source of these receptors: a human donor in good health.

This clone has just a few counts. This chain uses TRBV15 with TRBJ1-1; TRBD1 might be the D (5 bases). This CDR3 contains 12 residues. Trimming left V 5 bases short and J 5 bases short, with 9 bases between. Per germline, CDR1 LNHNV and CDR2 YYDKDF (reference sequence). In nucleotides, the CDR3 is TGTGCCACCAGCGGGGGGAGTACTGAAGCTTTCTTT. It translates to CATSGGSTEAFF.

The CDR3 protein is CASSLAAGGSEQYF. In DNA form, the CDR3 reads TGCGCCAGCAGCTTGGCCGCAGGGGGCTCCGAGCAGTACTTC. The chain uses TRBV5-1 and TRBJ2-7; 8 bases agree with TRBD1. The CDR3 has 14 residues. Germline V gene lookup returns CDR1 SGHRS and CDR2 YFSETQ. Losses at the gene ends were 0 bases for V and 6 bases for J; bases not matched to a gene: 5.